The rows below give T cell receptor beta chains drawn from one sample of a study of CD8+ T cells in alopecia areata. TCRdb's copy holds only in-frame clones and misses some; the assay was immunoSEQ multiplex PCR. The table shows 140,000 to 150,000 clones, with more than 55% occurring only once. Sequencing input: CD8+ T cells sorted from blood. These receptors were collected from a human donor in good health. Both conserved end residues are part of each CDR3. D genes are given only for firm matches. Clone sizes are given selectively: once, few, many, or a class where the clone is expanded.

j_gene | abundance | v_gene | d_gene | CDR3aa | CDR3nt
TRBJ2-2 | . | TRBV15 | TRBD2 | CASDLAGGDTGELFF | TGTGCCTCAGACTTAGCGGGAGGTGACACCGGGGAGCTGTTTTTT
TRBJ2-7 | once | TRBV9 | . | CASSPATRPYEQYF | TGTGCCAGCAGCCCCGCCACTAGACCCTACGAGCAGTACTTC
TRBJ2-7 | few | TRBV29-1 | TRBD1 | CSASGTGPYEQYF | TGCAGCGCCTCCGGGACAGGACCCTACGAGCAGTACTTC
TRBJ2-7 | . | TRBV30 | TRBD2 | CALSGVEQYF | TGTGCCCTAAGCGGGGTCGAGCAGTACTTC
TRBJ2-4 | . | TRBV7-4 | . | CASSSIVDTCKNIQYF | TGTGCCAGCAGCTCCATAGTCGACACTTGCAAAAACATTCAGTACTTC
TRBJ2-1 | . | TRBV5-4 | . | CASSLALSREQFF | TGTGCCAGCAGCTTAGCCCTTTCTCGTGAGCAGTTCTTC
TRBJ2-4 | . | TRBV29-1 | TRBD1 | CSVEARDRGLELAKNIQYF | TGCAGCGTTGAAGCCCGGGACAGGGGGTTAGAACTAGCCAAAAACATTCAGTACTTC
TRBJ2-2 | . | TRBV15 | . | CATSLGARGTGELFF | TGTGCCACCAGCCTAGGGGCGCGGGGCACCGGGGAGCTGTTTTTT
TRBJ2-7 | . | TRBV6-5 | TRBD2 | CASSSGTSTEQYF | TGTGCCAGCAGTTCCGGGACTAGCACCGAGCAGTACTTC
TRBJ2-7 | . | TRBV30 | . | CAWSLEGGSYEQYF | TGTGCCTGGAGTCTTGAGGGAGGCTCCTACGAGCAGTACTTC